This TCR beta chain was recorded in a study of CD8 T cells in Susac syndrome. V was pared by 4 bases and J by 6 bases, with 6 bases of the junction left unmatched. CDR3 length: 14 residues. The RNA, about 0.45 to 1 ug, was put through reverse transcription using random hexamers. A single record per CDR3 protein comes from TCRdb applying MiXCR to the immunoSEQ multiplex PCR reads. The sample carries about 180,000 distinct CDR3 sequences, 94% recorded once. Sequenced material: CD4+ T cells from PBMCs. The J gene is TRBJ2-7, the V gene TRBV12-3 or TRBV12-4, with 10 positions matching TRBD1. The receptor comes from a human donor with Susac syndrome. The CDR3 coding sequence is TGTGCCAGCAGTTCCCGACAGGGGGCGATCGAGCAGTACTTC. Translation: CASSSRQGAIEQYF.